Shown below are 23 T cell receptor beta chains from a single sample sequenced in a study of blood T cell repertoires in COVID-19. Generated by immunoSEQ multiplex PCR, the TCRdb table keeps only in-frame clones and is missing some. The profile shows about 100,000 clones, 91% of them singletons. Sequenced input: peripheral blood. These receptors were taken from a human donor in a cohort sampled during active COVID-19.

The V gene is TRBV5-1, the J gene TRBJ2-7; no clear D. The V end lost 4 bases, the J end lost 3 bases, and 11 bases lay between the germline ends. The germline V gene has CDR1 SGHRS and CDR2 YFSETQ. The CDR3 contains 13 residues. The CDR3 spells CASSLVGYYEQYF. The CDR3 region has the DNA TGCGCCAGCAGCCTAGTCGGGTACTACGAGCAGTACTTC.

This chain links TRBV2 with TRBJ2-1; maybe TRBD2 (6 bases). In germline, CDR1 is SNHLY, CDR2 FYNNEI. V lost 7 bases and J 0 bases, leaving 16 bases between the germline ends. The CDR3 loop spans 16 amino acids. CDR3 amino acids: CASTPVAGSSYNEQFF. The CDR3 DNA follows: TGTGCCAGCACTCCCGTCGCGGGGAGCTCCTACAATGAGCAGTTCTTC.

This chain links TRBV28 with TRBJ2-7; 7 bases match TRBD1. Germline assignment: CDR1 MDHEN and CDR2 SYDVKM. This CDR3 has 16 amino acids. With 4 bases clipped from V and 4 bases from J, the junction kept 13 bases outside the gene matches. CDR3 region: CASSSTGDGPFYEQYF. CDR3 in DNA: TGTGCCAGCAGTTCAACAGGGGACGGGCCCTTTTACGAGCAGTACTTC.

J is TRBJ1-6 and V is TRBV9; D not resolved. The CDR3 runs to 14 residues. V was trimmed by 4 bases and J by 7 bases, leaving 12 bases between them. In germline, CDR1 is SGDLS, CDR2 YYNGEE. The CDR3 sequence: CASSTQVGNSPLHF. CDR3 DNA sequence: TGTGCCAGCAGCACCCAGGTTGGGAATTCACCCCTCCACTTT. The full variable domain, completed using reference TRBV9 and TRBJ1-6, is DSGVTQTPKHLITATGQRVTLRCSPRSGDLSVYWYQQSLDQGLQFLIQYYNGEERAKGNILERFSAQQFPDLHSELNLSSLELGDSALYFCASSTQVGNSPLHFGNGTRLTVT.

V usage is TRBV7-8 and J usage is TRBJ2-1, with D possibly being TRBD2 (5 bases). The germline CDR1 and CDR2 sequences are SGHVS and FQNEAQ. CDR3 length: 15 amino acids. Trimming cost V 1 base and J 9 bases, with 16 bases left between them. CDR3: CASSLDRTLRVEQFF. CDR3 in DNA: TGTGCCAGCAGCTTAGATAGAACCTTGAGGGTTGAGCAGTTCTTC.

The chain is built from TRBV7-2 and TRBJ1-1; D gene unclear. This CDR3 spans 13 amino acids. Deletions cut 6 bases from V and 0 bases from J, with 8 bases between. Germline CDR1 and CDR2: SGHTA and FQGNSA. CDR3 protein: CASRPEMNTEAFF. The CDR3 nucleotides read TGTGCCAGCAGACCAGAAATGAACACTGAAGCTTTCTTT.

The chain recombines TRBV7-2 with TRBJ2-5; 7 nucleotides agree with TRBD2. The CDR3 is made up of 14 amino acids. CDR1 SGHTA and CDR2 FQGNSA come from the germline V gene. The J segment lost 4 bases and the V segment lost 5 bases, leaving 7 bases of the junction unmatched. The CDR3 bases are TGTGCCAGCAGCCACGCCGGGGGGACAGAGACCCAGTACTTC. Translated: CASSHAGGTETQYF.

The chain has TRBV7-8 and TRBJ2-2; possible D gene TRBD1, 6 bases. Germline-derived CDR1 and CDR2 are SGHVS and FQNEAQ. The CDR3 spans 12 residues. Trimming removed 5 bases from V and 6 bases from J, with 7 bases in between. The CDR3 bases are TGTGCCAGCAGCCACAGGGCCGGGGAGCTGTTTTTT. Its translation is CASSHRAGELFF.

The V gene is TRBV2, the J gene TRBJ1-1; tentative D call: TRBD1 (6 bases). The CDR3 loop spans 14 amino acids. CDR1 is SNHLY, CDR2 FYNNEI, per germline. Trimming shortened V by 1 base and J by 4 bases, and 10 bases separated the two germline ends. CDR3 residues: CASSEGRGATEAFF. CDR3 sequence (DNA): TGTGCCAGCAGTGAAGGGCGGGGGGCCACTGAAGCTTTCTTT.

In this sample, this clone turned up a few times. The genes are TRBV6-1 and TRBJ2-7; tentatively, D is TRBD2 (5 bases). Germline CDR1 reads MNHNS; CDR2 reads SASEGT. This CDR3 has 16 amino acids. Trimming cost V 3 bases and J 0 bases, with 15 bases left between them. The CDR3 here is CASSESADRPSYEQYF. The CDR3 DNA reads TGTGCCAGCAGTGAGTCAGCGGACCGACCCTCCTACGAGCAGTACTTC.

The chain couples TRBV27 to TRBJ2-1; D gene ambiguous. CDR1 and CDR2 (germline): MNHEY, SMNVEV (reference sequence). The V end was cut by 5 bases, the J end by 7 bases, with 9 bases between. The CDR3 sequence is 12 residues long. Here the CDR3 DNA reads TGTGCCAGCAGTCCCCCAGGTAATGAGCAGTTCTTC. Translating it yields CASSPPGNEQFF.

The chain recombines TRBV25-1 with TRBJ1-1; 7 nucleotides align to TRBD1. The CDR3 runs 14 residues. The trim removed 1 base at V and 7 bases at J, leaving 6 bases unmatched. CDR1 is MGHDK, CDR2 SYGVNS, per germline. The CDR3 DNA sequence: TGTGCCAGCAGTGAATTTGGCCAGGGGGGTGAAGCTTTCTTT. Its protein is CASSEFGQGGEAFF.

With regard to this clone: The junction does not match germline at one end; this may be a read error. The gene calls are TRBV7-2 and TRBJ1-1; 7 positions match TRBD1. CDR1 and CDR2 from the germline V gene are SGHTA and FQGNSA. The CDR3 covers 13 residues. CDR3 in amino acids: CASSNSHRTGTAF. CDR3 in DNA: TGTGCCAGCAGCAACTCCCACCGCACCGGGACAGCATTT. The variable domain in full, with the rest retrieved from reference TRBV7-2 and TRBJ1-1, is GAGVSQSPSNKVTEKGKDVELRCDPISGHTALYWYRQSLGQGLEFLIYFQGNSAPDKSGLPSDRFSAERTGGSVSTLTIQRTQQEDSAVYLCASSNSHRTGTAFGQGTRLTVV.

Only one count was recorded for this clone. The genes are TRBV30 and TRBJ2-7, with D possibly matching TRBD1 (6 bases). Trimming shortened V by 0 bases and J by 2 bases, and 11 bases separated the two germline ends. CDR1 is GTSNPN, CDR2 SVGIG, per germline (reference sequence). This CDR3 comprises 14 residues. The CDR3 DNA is TGTGCCTGGAGTGTATCTGGGGGCCCCTACGAGCAGTACTTC. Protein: CAWSVSGGPYEQYF.

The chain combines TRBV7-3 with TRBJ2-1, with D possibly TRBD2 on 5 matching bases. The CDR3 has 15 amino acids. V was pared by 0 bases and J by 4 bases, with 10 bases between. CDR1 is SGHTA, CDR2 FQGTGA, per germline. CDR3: CASSLTEGLYNEQFF. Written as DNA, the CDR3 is TGTGCCAGCAGCTTAACAGAGGGCCTTTACAATGAGCAGTTCTTC.

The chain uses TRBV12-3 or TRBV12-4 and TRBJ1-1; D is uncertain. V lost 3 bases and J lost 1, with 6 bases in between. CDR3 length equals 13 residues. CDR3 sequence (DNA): TGTGCCAGCAGTTTCGAGGCGAACACTGAAGCTTTCTTT. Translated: CASSFEANTEAFF.

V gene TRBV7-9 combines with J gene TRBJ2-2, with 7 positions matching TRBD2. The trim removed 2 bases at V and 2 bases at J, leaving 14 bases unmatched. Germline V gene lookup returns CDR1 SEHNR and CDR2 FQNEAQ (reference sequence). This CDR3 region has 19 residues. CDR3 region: CASSLRSGGLAANTGELFF. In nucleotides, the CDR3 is TGTGCCAGCAGCTTACGGTCGGGGGGTCTAGCGGCTAACACCGGGGAGCTGTTTTTT.

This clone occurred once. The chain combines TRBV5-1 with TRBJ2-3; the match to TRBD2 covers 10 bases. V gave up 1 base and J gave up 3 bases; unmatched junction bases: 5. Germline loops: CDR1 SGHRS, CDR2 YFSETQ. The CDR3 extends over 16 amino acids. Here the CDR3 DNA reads TGCGCCAGCAGCTTGATCACGGGACTAGCGACAGATACGCAGTATTTT. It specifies CASSLITGLATDTQYF. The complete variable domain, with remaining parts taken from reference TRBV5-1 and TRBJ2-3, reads KAGVTQTPRYLIKTRGQQVTLSCSPISGHRSVSWYQQTPGQGLQFLFEYFSETQRNKGNFPGRFSGRQFSNSRSEMNVSTLELGDSALYLCASSLITGLATDTQYFGPGTRLTVL.

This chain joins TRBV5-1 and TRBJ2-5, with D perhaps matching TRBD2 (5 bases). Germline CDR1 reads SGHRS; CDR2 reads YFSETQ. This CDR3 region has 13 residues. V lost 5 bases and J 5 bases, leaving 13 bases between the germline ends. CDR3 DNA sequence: TGCGCCAGCAGATCCGGGATTGAGGAGACCCAGTACTTC. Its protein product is CASRSGIEETQYF. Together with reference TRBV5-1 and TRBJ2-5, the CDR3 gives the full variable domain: KAGVTQTPRYLIKTRGQQVTLSCSPISGHRSVSWYQQTPGQGLQFLFEYFSETQRNKGNFPGRFSGRQFSNSRSEMNVSTLELGDSALYLCASRSGIEETQYFGPGTRLLVL.

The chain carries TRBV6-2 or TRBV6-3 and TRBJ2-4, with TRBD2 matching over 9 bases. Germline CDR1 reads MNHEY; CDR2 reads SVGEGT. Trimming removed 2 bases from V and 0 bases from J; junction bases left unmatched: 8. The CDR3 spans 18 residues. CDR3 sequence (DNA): TGTGCCAGCAGTTACCCGTTAGCGGGAGAGGTAGCCAAAAACATTCAGTACTTC. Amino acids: CASSYPLAGEVAKNIQYF.

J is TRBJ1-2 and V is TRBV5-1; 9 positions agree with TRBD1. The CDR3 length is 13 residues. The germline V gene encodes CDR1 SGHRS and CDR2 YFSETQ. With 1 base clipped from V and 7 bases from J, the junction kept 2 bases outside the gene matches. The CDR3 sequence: CASSLTDRGGYTF. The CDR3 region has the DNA TGCGCCAGCAGCTTGACGGACAGGGGTGGCTACACCTTC.

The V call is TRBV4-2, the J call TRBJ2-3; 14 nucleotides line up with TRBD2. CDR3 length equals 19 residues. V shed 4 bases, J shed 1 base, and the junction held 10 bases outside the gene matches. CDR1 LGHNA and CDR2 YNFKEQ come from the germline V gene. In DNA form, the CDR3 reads TGTGCCAGCAGCCGAGAGCCGGGACTAGCGGGAGAGGGCACAGATACGCAGTATTTT. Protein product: CASSREPGLAGEGTDTQYF.

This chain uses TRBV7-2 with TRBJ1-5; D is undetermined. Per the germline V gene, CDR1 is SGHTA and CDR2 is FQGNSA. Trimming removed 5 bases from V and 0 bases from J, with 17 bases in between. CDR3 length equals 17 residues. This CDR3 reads CASSLRYDMNSNQPQHF. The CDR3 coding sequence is TGTGCCAGCAGCCTAAGATACGACATGAATAGCAATCAGCCCCAGCATTTT.